The present T cell receptor beta chain was sequenced within a study of cytomegalovirus exposure and HLA in healthy donors. Vbeta (60) and Jbeta (13) primers were used in the PCR. TCRdb's table, derived via immunoSEQ multiplex PCR, lists solely in-frame clones and lacks some. The table includes under 200,000 clones, about 78% detected once. The CDR3 totals 13 residues. V shed 7 bases and J 1 base; nucleotides not matched to a gene: 3. The germline CDR1 and CDR2 sequences are SNHLY and FYNNEI. The chain joins TRBV2 to TRBJ1-1; 7 bases match TRBD1. Input material: PBMCs. This clonotype was obtained from a man aged 55 to 69 in good health and CMV-seronegative. CDR3 protein: CASNRGGNTEAFF. The CDR3 coding sequence is TGTGCCAGCAACAGGGGCGGGAACACTGAAGCTTTCTTT.